This T cell receptor (beta chain) was profiled in a study of Graves' ophthalmopathy and Graves' hyperthyroidism. Amplified TCR beta CDR3 regions were obtained using RNA transcripts as template. First-round RT-PCR employed HTBI primers, with a second-round multiplex PCR after it. TCRdb reanalysed the multiplex PCR reads using MiXCR and keeps one entry per CDR3 protein. The table shows about 1.2 million distinct CDR3 sequences, with about two fifths occurring only once. Germline V gene sequence: CDR1 SNHLY, CDR2 FYNNEI. With V trimmed by 9 bases and J by 1 base, 9 bases remained unmatched. There are 16 residues in the CDR3.

The source of this sequence is an adult man with Graves' hyperthyroidism. J is TRBJ1-6 and V is TRBV2; TRBD1 matches 7 bases. Sample: peripheral blood or thyroid tissue (not recorded which). CDR3 region: CASIRDRASYNSPLHF. The CDR3, as DNA: TGTGCCAGTATAAGAGACAGGGCATCCTATAATTCACCCCTCCACTTT.